A selection of T cell receptor beta chains follows, all from one sample in a study of OX40 agonist ivuxolimab in advanced cancers. Data came from immunoSEQ multiplex PCR; TCRdb stores just in-frame clones and leaves some out. This table has about 83,000 clones, 84% appearing once. The sample in question was CD4+ or CD8+ T cells sorted from blood, obtained in a trial of the OX40 agonist ivuxolimab. Receptors originate from an adult with an advanced solid tumor such as melanoma, head and neck, liver or kidney cancer. Each CDR3 is given with its conserved first and last residue. Each record gives: V gene, clone size, J gene, D gene, CDR3 protein, CDR3 DNA. A D gene is named only where the DNA matches it firmly. Expanded clones get a size class; other rows say once, few or many, or leave the size out.

V: TRBV27
size: .
J: TRBJ2-7
D: .
CDR3: CASSFARDSYEQYF
DNA: TGTGCCAGCAGTTTTGCCAGGGATTCCTACGAGCAGTACTTC

V: TRBV19
size: .
J: TRBJ1-6
D: .
CDR3: CASSPRDNSPLHF
DNA: TGTGCCAGTAGCCCCAGGGATAATTCACCCCTCCACTTT

V: TRBV7-2
size: .
J: TRBJ1-2
D: .
CDR3: CANRGNYGYTF
DNA: TGTGCAAATAGGGGCAACTATGGCTACACCTTC

V: TRBV21-1
size: .
J: TRBJ2-5
D: .
CDR3: CASSKARGGHQETQYF
DNA: TGTGCCAGCAGCAAAGCAAGGGGCGGGCACCAAGAGACCCAGTACTTC

V: TRBV7-8
size: .
J: TRBJ1-6
D: .
CDR3: CASSRVLLLGSPLHF
DNA: TGTGCCAGCAGCCGAGTACTCCTTTTGGGGTCACCCCTCCACTTT

V: TRBV11-3
size: .
J: TRBJ2-3
D: .
CDR3: CASSRRESTDTQYF
DNA: TGTGCCAGCAGCCGCAGGGAGAGCACAGATACGCAGTATTTT

V: TRBV29-1
size: .
J: TRBJ2-2
D: .
CDR3: CSVVGDTGELFF
DNA: TGCAGCGTTGTGGGGGACACCGGGGAGCTGTTTTTT

V: TRBV19
size: .
J: TRBJ2-1
D: TRBD1
CDR3: CASGGQGANEQFF
DNA: TGTGCCAGTGGTGGACAGGGGGCGAATGAGCAGTTCTTC

V: TRBV12-5
size: few
J: TRBJ1-5
D: .
CDR3: CASGSNQPQHF
DNA: TGTGCTAGTGGTAGCAATCAGCCCCAGCATTTT

V: TRBV10-3
size: .
J: TRBJ2-7
D: TRBD2
CDR3: CAISESRLADEQYF
DNA: TGTGCCATCAGTGAGTCGAGGCTAGCGGACGAGCAGTACTTC

V: TRBV30
size: .
J: TRBJ1-4
D: .
CDR3: CAWSGTLTNEKLFF
DNA: TGTGCCTGGAGTGGGACTTTAACTAATGAAAAACTGTTTTTT

V: TRBV19
size: .
J: TRBJ2-3
D: .
CDR3: CASSPSTGYTDTQYF
DNA: TGTGCCAGTAGTCCTTCCACAGGCTACACAGATACGCAGTATTTT

V: TRBV28
size: .
J: TRBJ1-2
D: .
CDR3: CASSSGGYGYTF
DNA: TGTGCCAGCAGTTCCGGGGGGTATGGCTACACCTTC

V: TRBV11-3
size: .
J: TRBJ2-3
D: .
CDR3: CASSFGARDTDTQYF
DNA: TGTGCCAGCAGCTTTGGGGCTCGGGACACAGATACGCAGTATTTT

V: TRBV5-4
size: .
J: TRBJ2-1
D: TRBD2
CDR3: CASSQGLAGYNEQFF
DNA: TGTGCCAGCAGCCAGGGACTAGCGGGGTACAATGAGCAGTTCTTC

V: TRBV18
size: few
J: TRBJ2-7
D: TRBD2
CDR3: CASSPPGTRLNEQYF
DNA: TGTGCCAGCTCACCACCCGGGACTAGGCTAAACGAGCAGTACTTC

V: TRBV18
size: .
J: TRBJ1-1
D: TRBD1
CDR3: CASSGQGIDTEAFF
DNA: TGTGCCAGCTCAGGACAGGGAATAGACACTGAAGCTTTCTTT

V: TRBV27
size: .
J: TRBJ2-1
D: TRBD2
CDR3: CASRPSGRGGLEQFF
DNA: TGTGCCAGCAGACCCTCTGGGCGGGGGGGCCTTGAGCAGTTCTTC

V: TRBV5-1
size: few
J: TRBJ2-5
D: .
CDR3: CASSPLVSPGTQYF
DNA: TGCGCCAGCAGCCCCCTGGTCTCCCCCGGGACCCAGTACTTC

V: TRBV5-5
size: .
J: TRBJ2-1
D: .
CDR3: CASSLVLVGNEQFF
DNA: TGTGCCAGCAGCTTGGTTTTAGTGGGCAATGAGCAGTTCTTC

V: TRBV18
size: .
J: TRBJ2-7
D: .
CDR3: CASAREKVTSYEQYF
DNA: TGTGCCAGCGCGAGAGAGAAGGTGACCTCCTACGAGCAGTACTTC

V: TRBV30
size: .
J: TRBJ1-6
D: TRBD1
CDR3: CAWSVRNRGKSSPLHF
DNA: TGTGCCTGGAGTGTACGGAACAGGGGAAAGAGTTCACCCCTCCACTTT

V: TRBV5-4
size: .
J: TRBJ1-4
D: .
CDR3: CASFSPGGDMFF
DNA: TGTGCCAGCTTCTCCCCCGGAGGGGATATGTTTTTT

V: TRBV20-1
size: .
J: TRBJ2-5
D: .
CDR3: CSALETGTQYF
DNA: TGCAGTGCCCTAGAAACGGGGACCCAGTACTTC

V: TRBV11-2
size: .
J: TRBJ2-5
D: .
CDR3: CASSLGLRRETQYF
DNA: TGTGCCAGCAGCTTAGGTCTCAGGCGGGAGACCCAGTACTTC

V: TRBV30
size: .
J: TRBJ1-6
D: .
CDR3: CAWSVRTLRSSPLHF
DNA: TGTGCCTGGAGTGTACGGACCCTCCGGAGTTCACCCCTCCACTTT

V: TRBV7-9
size: .
J: TRBJ2-2
D: .
CDR3: CASRMAGELFF
DNA: TGTGCCAGTCGTATGGCCGGGGAGCTGTTTTTT

V: TRBV6-5
size: .
J: TRBJ1-4
D: .
CDR3: CASSYSGPTNEKLFF
DNA: TGTGCCAGCAGCTACTCAGGGCCTACTAATGAAAAACTGTTTTTT

V: TRBV11-3
size: once
J: TRBJ2-6
D: .
CDR3: CASSLWGSGANVLTF
DNA: TGTGCCAGCAGCTTGTGGGGGTCTGGGGCCAACGTCCTGACTTTC

V: TRBV6-1
size: .
J: TRBJ2-5
D: TRBD1
CDR3: CASTIPGQGAETQYF
DNA: TGTGCCAGCACAATTCCGGGACAGGGAGCCGAGACCCAGTACTTC

V: TRBV5-1
size: .
J: TRBJ1-3
D: .
CDR3: CASSLVNAGNTIYF
DNA: TGCGCCAGCAGCTTGGTAAATGCTGGAAACACCATATATTTT

V: TRBV9
size: .
J: TRBJ2-7
D: TRBD1
CDR3: CASSASGTGAYEQYF
DNA: TGTGCCAGCAGCGCCTCCGGGACAGGGGCCTACGAGCAGTACTTC

V: TRBV7-8
size: .
J: TRBJ2-1
D: .
CDR3: CASSPVSTGVSYNEQFF
DNA: TGTGCCAGCAGCCCAGTATCGACGGGGGTCTCCTACAATGAGCAGTTCTTC

V: TRBV18
size: .
J: TRBJ1-1
D: .
CDR3: CASYQGLNTEAFF
DNA: TGTGCCAGCTATCAAGGACTGAACACTGAAGCTTTCTTT

V: TRBV2
size: .
J: TRBJ1-2
D: TRBD1
CDR3: CASSNRGWGYTF
DNA: TGTGCCAGCAGTAACAGGGGATGGGGCTACACCTTC

V: TRBV7-2
size: .
J: TRBJ2-5
D: TRBD1
CDR3: CASSFPDRGTQYF
DNA: TGTGCCAGCAGCTTCCCCGACAGGGGGACCCAGTACTTC

V: TRBV7-9
size: .
J: TRBJ2-2
D: .
CDR3: CASSPPGAGELFF
DNA: TGTGCCAGCAGCCCTCCGGGGGCCGGGGAGCTGTTTTTT

V: TRBV12-5
size: .
J: TRBJ1-5
D: .
CDR3: CASGFRGGQPQHF
DNA: TGTGCTAGTGGTTTCCGGGGGGGACAGCCCCAGCATTTT

V: TRBV9
size: .
J: TRBJ2-1
D: TRBD2
CDR3: CASSAPGTSEYNEQFF
DNA: TGTGCCAGCAGCGCCCCCGGGACTAGCGAATACAATGAGCAGTTCTTC

V: TRBV7-2
size: .
J: TRBJ1-1
D: .
CDR3: CASSLRTHREAFF
DNA: TGTGCCAGCAGCTTAAGGACGCACCGCGAAGCTTTCTTT

V: TRBV7-9
size: .
J: TRBJ2-3
D: TRBD2
CDR3: CASSGLAASTDTQYF
DNA: TGTGCCAGCAGCGGACTAGCGGCTAGCACAGATACGCAGTATTTT

V: TRBV29-1
size: .
J: TRBJ1-1
D: .
CDR3: CSAEGPEAFF
DNA: TGCAGCGCCGAGGGCCCAGAAGCTTTCTTT

V: TRBV7-3
size: .
J: TRBJ1-6
D: .
CDR3: CASSLRSFSGYNSPLHF
DNA: TGTGCCAGCAGCTTAAGGTCCTTTTCGGGCTATAATTCACCCCTCCACTTT

V: TRBV30
size: .
J: TRBJ2-2
D: .
CDR3: CAWSAGEELGELFF
DNA: TGTGCCTGGAGTGCGGGGGAAGAACTAGGGGAGCTGTTTTTT

V: TRBV5-6
size: .
J: TRBJ2-1
D: .
CDR3: CASSARREQFF
DNA: TGTGCCAGCAGCGCCCGGCGAGAGCAGTTCTTC

V: TRBV30
size: .
J: TRBJ2-3
D: .
CDR3: CAWSEAAGWGTQYF
DNA: TGTGCCTGGAGTGAAGCGGCTGGCTGGGGGACGCAGTATTTT